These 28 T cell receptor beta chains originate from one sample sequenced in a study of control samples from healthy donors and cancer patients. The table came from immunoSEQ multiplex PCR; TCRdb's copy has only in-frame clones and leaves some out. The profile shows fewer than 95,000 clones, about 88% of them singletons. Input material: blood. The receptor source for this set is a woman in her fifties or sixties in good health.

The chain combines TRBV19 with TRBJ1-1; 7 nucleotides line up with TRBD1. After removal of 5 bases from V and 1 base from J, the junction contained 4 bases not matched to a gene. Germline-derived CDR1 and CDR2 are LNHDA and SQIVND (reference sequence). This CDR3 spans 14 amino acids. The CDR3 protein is CASSDRAGNTEAFF. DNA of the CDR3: TGTGCCAGTAGTGACAGGGCGGGGAACACTGAAGCTTTCTTT.

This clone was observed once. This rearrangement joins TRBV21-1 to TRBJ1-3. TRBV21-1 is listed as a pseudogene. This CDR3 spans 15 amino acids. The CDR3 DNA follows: TGTGCCAGCAGCCCACGGGCCGCGGGAGGAAACACCATATATTTT. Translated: CASSPRAAGGNTIYF.

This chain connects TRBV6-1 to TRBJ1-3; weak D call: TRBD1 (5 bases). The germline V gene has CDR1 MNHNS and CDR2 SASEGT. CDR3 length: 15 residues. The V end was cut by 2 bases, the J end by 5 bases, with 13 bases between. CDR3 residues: CASSEKEGPRNTIYF. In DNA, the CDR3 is TGTGCCAGCAGTGAAAAAGAGGGGCCCCGAAACACCATATATTTT.

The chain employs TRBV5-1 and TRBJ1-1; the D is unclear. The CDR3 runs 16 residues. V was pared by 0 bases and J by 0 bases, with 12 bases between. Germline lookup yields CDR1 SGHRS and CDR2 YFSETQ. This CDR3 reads CASSLDRPPVNTEAFF. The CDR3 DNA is TGCGCCAGCAGCTTGGACAGACCGCCAGTGAACACTGAAGCTTTCTTT.

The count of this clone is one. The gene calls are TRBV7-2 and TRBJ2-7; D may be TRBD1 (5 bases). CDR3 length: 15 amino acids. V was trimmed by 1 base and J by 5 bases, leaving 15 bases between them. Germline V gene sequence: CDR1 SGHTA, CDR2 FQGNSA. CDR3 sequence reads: CASSLEGRVVDEQYF. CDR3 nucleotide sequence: TGTGCCAGCAGCTTAGAGGGCAGGGTGGTTGACGAGCAGTACTTC.

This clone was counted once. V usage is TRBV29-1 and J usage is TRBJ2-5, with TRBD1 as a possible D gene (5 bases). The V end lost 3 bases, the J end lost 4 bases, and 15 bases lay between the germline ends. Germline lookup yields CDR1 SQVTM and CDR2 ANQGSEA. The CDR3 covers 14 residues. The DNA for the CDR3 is TGCAGCGTTGACTATTCAGGGTTATCAGAGACCCAGTACTTC. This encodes CSVDYSGLSETQYF.

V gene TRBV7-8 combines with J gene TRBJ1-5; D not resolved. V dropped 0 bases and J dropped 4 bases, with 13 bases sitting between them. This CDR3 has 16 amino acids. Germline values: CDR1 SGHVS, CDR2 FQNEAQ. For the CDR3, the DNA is TGTGCCAGCAGCTTAGCGGGCAGGACCTTAAATCAGCCCCAGCATTTT. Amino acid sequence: CASSLAGRTLNQPQHF.

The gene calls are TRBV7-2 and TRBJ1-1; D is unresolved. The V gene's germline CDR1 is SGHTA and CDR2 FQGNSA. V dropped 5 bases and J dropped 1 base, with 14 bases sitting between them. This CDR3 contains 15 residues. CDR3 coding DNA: TGTGCCAGCAGCCCGATTTTGGTGGCGAACACTGAAGCTTTCTTT. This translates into CASSPILVANTEAFF.

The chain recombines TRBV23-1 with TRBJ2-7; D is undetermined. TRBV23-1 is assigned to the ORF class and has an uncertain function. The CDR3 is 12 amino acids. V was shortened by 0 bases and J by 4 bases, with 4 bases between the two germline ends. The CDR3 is CASSQSEYEQYF. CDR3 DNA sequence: TGCGCCAGCAGTCAATCCGAATACGAGCAGTACTTC.

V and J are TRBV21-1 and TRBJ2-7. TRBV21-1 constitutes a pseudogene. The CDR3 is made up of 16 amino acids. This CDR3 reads CASSKDITAIPYEQYF. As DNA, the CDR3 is TGTGCCAGCAGCAAAGACATAACTGCCATACCCTACGAGCAGTACTTC.

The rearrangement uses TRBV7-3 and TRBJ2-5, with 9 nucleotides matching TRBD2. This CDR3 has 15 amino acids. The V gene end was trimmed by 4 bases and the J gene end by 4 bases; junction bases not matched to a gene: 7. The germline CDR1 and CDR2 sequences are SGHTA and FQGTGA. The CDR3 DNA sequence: TGTGCCAGCAGCTCTAGCGGGAACACGGGAGAGACCCAGTACTTC. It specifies CASSSSGNTGETQYF.

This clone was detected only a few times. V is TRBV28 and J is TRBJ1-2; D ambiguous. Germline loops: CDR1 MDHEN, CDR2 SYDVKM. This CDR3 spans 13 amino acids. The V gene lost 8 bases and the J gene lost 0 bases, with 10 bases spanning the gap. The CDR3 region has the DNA TGTGCCAGCGCGTCTGCTGCTAACTATGGCTACACCTTC. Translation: CASASAANYGYTF.

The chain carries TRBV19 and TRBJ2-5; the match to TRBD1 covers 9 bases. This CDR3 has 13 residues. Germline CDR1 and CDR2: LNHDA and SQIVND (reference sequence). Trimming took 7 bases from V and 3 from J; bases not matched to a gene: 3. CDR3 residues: CASKGQGEETQYF. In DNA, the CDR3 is TGTGCCAGTAAGGGACAGGGCGAAGAGACCCAGTACTTC.

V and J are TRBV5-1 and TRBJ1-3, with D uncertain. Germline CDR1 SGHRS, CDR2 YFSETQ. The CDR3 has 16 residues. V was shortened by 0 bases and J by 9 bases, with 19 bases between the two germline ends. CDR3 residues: CASSLAPVGLGGTIYF. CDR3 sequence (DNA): TGCGCCAGCAGCTTGGCCCCGGTAGGGCTAGGAGGCACCATATATTTT. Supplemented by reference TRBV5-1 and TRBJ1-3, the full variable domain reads KAGVTQTPRYLIKTRGQQVTLSCSPISGHRSVSWYQQTPGQGLQFLFEYFSETQRNKGNFPGRFSGRQFSNSRSEMNVSTLELGDSALYLCASSLAPVGLGGTIYFGEGSWLTVV.

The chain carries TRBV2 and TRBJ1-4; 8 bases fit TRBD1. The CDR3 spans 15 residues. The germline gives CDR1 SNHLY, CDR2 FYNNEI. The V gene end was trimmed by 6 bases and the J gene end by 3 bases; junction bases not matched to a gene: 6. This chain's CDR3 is CASRRQGQSNEKLFF. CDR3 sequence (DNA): TGTGCCAGCAGAAGACAGGGGCAATCTAATGAAAAACTGTTTTTT.

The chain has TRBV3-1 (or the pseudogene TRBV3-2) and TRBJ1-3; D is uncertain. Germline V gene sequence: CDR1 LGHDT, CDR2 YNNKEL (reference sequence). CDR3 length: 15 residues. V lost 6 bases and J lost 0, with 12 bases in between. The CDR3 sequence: CASSRLSFSGNTIYF. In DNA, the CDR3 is TGTGCCAGCAGTCGACTGAGCTTCTCTGGAAACACCATATATTTT.

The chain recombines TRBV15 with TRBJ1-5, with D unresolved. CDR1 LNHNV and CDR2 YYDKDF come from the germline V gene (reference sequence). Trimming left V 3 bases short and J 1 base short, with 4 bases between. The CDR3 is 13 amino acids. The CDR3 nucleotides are TGTGCCACCAGCAGCGACAGCAATCAGCCCCAGCATTTT. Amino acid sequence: CATSSDSNQPQHF.

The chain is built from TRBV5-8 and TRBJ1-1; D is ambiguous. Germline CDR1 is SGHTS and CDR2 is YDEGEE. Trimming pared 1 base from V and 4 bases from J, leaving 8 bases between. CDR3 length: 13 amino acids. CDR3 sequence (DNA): TGTGCCAGCAGCTTGCAGGTGGGCACTGAAGCTTTCTTT. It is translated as CASSLQVGTEAFF.

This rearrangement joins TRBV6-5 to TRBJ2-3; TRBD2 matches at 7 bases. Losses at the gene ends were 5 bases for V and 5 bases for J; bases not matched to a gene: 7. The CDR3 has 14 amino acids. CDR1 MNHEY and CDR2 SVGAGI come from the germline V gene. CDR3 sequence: CASSPAGVGDTQYF. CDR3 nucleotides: TGTGCCAGCAGTCCCGCGGGAGTGGGAGATACGCAGTATTTT.

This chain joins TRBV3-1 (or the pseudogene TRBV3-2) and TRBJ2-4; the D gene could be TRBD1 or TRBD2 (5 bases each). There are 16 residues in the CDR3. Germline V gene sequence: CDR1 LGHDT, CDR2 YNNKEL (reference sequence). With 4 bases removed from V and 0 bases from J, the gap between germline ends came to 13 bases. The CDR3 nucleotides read TGTGCCAGCAGCCCCTTTTCGGGGCTAGCCAAAAACATTCAGTACTTC. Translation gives CASSPFSGLAKNIQYF.

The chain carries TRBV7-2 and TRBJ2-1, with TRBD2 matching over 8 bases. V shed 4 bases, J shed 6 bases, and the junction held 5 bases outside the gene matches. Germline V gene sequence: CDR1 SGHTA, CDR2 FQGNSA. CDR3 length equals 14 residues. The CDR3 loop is CASSSIAGLNEQFF. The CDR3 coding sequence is TGTGCCAGCAGCTCGATAGCGGGACTCAATGAGCAGTTCTTC. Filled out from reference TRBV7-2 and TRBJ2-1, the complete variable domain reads GAGVSQSPSNKVTEKGKDVELRCDPISGHTALYWYRQSLGQGLEFLIYFQGNSAPDKSGLPSDRFSAERTGGSVSTLTIQRTQQEDSAVYLCASSSIAGLNEQFFGPGTRLTVL.

The CDR3 loop is CASSLVLRNSGANVLTF. Written as DNA, the CDR3 is TGTGCCAGCAGCTTGGTCCTCCGGAACTCTGGGGCCAACGTCCTGACTTTC. The chain has TRBV5-5 and TRBJ2-6; D is unclear. V was shortened by 0 bases and J by 0 bases, with 10 bases between the two germline ends. The germline V gene has CDR1 SGHKS and CDR2 YYEKEE (reference sequence). The CDR3 covers 17 residues.

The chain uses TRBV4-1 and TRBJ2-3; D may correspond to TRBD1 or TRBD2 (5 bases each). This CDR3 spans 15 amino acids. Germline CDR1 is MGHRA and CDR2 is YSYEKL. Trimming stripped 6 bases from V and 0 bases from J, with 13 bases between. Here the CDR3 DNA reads TGCGCCAGCAGTAACCGGGGCACTAGCACAGATACGCAGTATTTT. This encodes CASSNRGTSTDTQYF.

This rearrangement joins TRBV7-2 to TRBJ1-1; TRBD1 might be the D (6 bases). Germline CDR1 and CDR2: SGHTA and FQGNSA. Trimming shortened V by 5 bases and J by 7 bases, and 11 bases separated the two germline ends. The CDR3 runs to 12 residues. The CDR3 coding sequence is TGTGCCAGCAGCGCAGGGGTTGTTGAAGCTTTCTTT. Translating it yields CASSAGVVEAFF.

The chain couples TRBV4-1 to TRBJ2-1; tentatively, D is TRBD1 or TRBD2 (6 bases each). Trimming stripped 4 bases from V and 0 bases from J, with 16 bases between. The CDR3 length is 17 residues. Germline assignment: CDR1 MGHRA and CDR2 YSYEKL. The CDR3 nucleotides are TGCGCCAGCAGCCCTAGAGGGGGGCCGAGCTCCTACAATGAGCAGTTCTTC. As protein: CASSPRGGPSSYNEQFF.

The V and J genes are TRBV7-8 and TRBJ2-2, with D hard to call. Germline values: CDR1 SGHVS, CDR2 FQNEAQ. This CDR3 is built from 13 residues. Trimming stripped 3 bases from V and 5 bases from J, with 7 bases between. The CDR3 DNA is TGTGCCAGCAGCTTCGACAAGACCGGGGAGCTGTTTTTT. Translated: CASSFDKTGELFF. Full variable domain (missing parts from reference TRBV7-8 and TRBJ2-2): GAGVSQSPRYKVAKRGQDVALRCDPISGHVSLFWYQQALGQGPEFLTYFQNEAQLDKSGLPSDRFFAERPEGSVSTLKIQRTQQEDSAVYLCASSFDKTGELFFGEGSRLTVL.

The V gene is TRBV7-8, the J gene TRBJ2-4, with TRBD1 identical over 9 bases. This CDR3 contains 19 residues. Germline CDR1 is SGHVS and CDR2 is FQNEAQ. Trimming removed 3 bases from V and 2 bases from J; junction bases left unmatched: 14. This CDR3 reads CASSFPTGGVRDSKNIQYF. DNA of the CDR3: TGTGCCAGCAGCTTCCCGACAGGGGGTGTGCGGGACTCCAAAAACATTCAGTACTTC.

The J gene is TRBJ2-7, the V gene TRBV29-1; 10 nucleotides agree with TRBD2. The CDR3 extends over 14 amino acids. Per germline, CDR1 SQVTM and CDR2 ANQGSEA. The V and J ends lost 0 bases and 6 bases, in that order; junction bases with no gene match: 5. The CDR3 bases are TGCAGCGTTGAAGAATTAGCGGGAGGTCGCGAGCAGTACTTC. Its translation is CSVEELAGGREQYF.